One and the same sample provided the 3 T cell receptor beta chains below, sequenced in a study of blood T cell repertoires in COVID-19. Here immunoSEQ multiplex PCR was the method, and the copy in TCRdb shows in-frame clones only, minus some. The profile covers 45,000 to 65,000 clones, with 90% to 95% appearing a single time and more than 3% taken by the ten largest. The sample comprised peripheral blood. The receptors here all came from a human donor in a cohort sampled during active COVID-19.

V is TRBV5-5 and J is TRBJ2-3; D possibly corresponds to TRBD2 (5 bases). The germline V and J ends were trimmed by 1 base and 4 bases, with 16 bases remaining between them. CDR1 and CDR2 from the germline V gene are SGHKS and YYEKEE (reference sequence). This CDR3 is built from 16 residues. CDR3 loop: CASSLQGREEADTQYF. The DNA for the CDR3 is TGTGCCAGCAGCTTGCAAGGACGAGAGGAGGCAGATACGCAGTATTTT.

The rearrangement joins TRBV19 to TRBJ1-1; 8 nucleotides agree with TRBD1. From germline, CDR1 is LNHDA and CDR2 SQIVND (reference sequence). CDR3 length equals 15 residues. V lost 10 bases to trimming and J lost 3 bases; unmatched junction nucleotides: 13. The CDR3 DNA reads TGTGCCACCCAAAGCGACAGGGGCGAAGACACTGAAGCTTTCTTT. Amino acids: CATQSDRGEDTEAFF.

The gene calls are TRBV6-5 and TRBJ2-6; the D gene is possibly TRBD2 (5 bases). V was pared by 6 bases and J by 0 bases, with 6 bases between. The CDR3 length is 14 residues. Per germline, CDR1 MNHEY and CDR2 SVGAGI. The DNA for the CDR3 is TGTGCCAGCAGCGGGGACTCTGGGGCCAACGTCCTGACTTTC. It yields the protein CASSGDSGANVLTF.